This T cell receptor beta chain was identified in a study of cytomegalovirus exposure and HLA in healthy donors. Overall study findings and caveats: Some V segments, TRBV6-2 and TRBV6-3 among them, were indistinguishable and were therefore excluded. In a later analysis, specific HLA alleles were associated with over 15,000 TCR beta sequences at a 0.05 false discovery rate. Most TCR sequences showed up rarely, but some public TCRs showed up in many donors. Testing in vitro showed three CMV-associated chains specific for CMV antigens.

The CDR3 has 12 amino acids. J gave up 11 bases and V 5 bases, and 8 bases lay outside the gene matches. Germline CDR1 reads SGHAT; CDR2 reads FQNNGV. Primers: 60 Vbeta forward and 13 Jbeta reverse. The data were produced by immunoSEQ multiplex PCR, yet TCRdb's version contains in-frame clones alone and is incomplete. The sample shows about 200,000 clones, roughly 87% of them seen only once. On this clone: Its antigen remains unidentified.

The source of this sequence is a boy aged 2 to 10 in good health and CMV-seronegative. Sequenced sample: PBMCs. This chain connects TRBV11-2 to TRBJ1-1; 7 positions match TRBD1. The CDR3: CASSQTTGMAFF. The CDR3 DNA follows: TGTGCCAGCAGCCAGACGACAGGGATGGCTTTCTTT.